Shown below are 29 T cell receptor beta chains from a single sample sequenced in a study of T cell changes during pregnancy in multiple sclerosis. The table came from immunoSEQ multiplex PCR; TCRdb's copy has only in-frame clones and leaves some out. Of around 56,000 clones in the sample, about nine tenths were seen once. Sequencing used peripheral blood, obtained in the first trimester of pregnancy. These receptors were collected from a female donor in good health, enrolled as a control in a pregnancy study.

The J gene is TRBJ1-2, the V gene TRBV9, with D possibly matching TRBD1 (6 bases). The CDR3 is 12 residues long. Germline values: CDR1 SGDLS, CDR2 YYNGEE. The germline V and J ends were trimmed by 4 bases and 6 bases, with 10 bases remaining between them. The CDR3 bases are TGTGCCAGCAGCTTAAACAGGGATGGCTACACCTTC. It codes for CASSLNRDGYTF.

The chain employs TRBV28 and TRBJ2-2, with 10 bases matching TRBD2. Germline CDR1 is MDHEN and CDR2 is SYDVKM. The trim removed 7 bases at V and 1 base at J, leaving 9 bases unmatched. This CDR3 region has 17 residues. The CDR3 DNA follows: TGTGCCAGCACCATACTAAGGACTAGCGGGAACACCGGGGAGCTGTTTTTT. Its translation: CASTILRTSGNTGELFF.

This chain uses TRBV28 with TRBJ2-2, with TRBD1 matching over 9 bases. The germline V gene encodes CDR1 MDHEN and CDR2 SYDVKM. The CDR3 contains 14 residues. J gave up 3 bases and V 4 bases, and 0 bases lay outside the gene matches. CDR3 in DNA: TGTGCCAGCAGTTGGACAGGGGACACCGGGGAGCTGTTTTTT. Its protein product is CASSWTGDTGELFF.

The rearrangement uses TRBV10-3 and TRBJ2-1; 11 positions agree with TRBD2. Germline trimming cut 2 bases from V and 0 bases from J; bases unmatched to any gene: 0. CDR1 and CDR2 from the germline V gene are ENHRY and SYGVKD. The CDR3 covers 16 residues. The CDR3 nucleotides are TGTGCCATCAGTGAGGGACTAGCGGGCTCCTACAATGAGCAGTTCTTC. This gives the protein CAISEGLAGSYNEQFF.

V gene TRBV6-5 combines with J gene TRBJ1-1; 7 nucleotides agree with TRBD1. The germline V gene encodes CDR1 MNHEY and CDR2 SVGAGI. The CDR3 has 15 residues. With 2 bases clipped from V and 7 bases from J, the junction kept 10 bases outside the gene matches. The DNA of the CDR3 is TGTGCCAGCAGTTACGGGACCCCGACAGGGAATGAAGCTTTCTTT. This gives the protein CASSYGTPTGNEAFF.

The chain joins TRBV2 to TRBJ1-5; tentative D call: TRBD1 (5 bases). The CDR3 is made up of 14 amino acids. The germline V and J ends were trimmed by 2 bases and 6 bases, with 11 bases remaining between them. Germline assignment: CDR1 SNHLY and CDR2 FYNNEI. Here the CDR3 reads CASSERGYGQPQHF. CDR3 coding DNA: TGTGCCAGCAGTGAACGGGGGTATGGTCAGCCCCAGCATTTT.

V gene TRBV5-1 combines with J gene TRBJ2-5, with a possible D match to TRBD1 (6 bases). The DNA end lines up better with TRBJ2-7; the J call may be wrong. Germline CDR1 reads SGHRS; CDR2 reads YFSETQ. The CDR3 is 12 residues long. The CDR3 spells CASSLGTAEQYF. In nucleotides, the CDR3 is TGCGCCAGCAGCTTGGGGACAGCCGAGCAGTACTTC.

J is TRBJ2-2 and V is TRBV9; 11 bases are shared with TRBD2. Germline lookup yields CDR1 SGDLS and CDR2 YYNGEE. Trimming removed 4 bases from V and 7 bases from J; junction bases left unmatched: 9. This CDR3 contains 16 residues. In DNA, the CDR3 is TGTGCCAGCAGCTCTCCAGGGCTAGCGGGGGGCGGGGAGCTGTTTTTT. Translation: CASSSPGLAGGGELFF.

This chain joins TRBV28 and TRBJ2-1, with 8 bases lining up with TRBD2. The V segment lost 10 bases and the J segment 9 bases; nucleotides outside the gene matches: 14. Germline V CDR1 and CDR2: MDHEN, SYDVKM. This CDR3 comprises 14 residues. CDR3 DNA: TGTGCCACCCCTGCTAGCGGGCAGCTGGGTGAGCAGTTCTTC. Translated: CATPASGQLGEQFF.

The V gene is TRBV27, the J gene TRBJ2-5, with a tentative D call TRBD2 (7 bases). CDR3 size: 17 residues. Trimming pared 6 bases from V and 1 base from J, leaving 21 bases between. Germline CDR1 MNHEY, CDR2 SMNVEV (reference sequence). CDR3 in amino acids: CASRGLRRGAFQETQYF. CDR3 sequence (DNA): TGTGCCAGCAGGGGGCTTCGACGGGGGGCTTTCCAAGAGACCCAGTACTTC.

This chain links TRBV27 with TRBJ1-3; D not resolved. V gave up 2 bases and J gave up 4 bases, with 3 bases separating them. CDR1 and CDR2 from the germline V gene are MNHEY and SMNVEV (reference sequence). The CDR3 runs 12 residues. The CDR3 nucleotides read TGTGCCAGCAGTTTACAGGGAAACACCATATATTTT. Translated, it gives CASSLQGNTIYF.

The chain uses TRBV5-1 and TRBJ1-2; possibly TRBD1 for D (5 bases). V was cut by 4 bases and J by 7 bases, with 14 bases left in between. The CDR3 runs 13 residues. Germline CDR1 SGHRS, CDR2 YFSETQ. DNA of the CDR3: TGCGCCAGCAGCCCCGGGGGGGGTAGTGGCTACACCTTC. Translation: CASSPGGGSGYTF. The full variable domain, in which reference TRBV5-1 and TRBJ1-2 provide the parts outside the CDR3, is KAGVTQTPRYLIKTRGQQVTLSCSPISGHRSVSWYQQTPGQGLQFLFEYFSETQRNKGNFPGRFSGRQFSNSRSEMNVSTLELGDSALYLCASSPGGGSGYTFGSGTRLTVV.

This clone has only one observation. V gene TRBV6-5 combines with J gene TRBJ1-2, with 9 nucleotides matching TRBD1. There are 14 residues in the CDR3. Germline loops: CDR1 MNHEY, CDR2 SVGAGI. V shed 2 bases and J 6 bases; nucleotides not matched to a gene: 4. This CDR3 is CASSYGTGLDGYTF. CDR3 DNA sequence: TGTGCCAGCAGTTACGGGACAGGGTTAGATGGCTACACCTTC.

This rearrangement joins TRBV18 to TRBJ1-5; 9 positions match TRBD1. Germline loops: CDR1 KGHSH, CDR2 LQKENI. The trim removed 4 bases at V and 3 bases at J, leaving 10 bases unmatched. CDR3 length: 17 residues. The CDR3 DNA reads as TGTGCCAGCTCACTGGCCGGACAGGGGCTACTCAATCAGCCCCAGCATTTT. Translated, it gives CASSLAGQGLLNQPQHF.

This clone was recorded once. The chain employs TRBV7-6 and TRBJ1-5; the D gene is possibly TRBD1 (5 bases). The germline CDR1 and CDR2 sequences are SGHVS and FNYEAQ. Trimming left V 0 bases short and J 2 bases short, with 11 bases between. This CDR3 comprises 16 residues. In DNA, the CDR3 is TGTGCCAGCAGCTTAGCCCCGGTAGGGGGCAATCAGCCCCAGCATTTT. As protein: CASSLAPVGGNQPQHF.

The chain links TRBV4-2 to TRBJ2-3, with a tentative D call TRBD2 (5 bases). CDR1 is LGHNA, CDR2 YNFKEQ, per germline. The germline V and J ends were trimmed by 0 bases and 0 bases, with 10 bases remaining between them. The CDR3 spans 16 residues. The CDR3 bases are TGTGCCAGCAGCCAAGAGGGGAGTTCTAGCACAGATACGCAGTATTTT. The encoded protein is CASSQEGSSSTDTQYF.

CDR3 sequence reads: CASSPLPTGGSYGYTF. The CDR3 DNA is TGTGCCAGCAGCCCTTTACCCACAGGGGGCAGCTATGGCTACACCTTC. This chain links TRBV5-8 with TRBJ1-2; 9 nucleotides match TRBD1. Per the germline V gene, CDR1 is SGHTS and CDR2 is YDEGEE. CDR3 length: 16 residues. J lost 4 bases, V lost 4 bases, and 11 bases had no gene match.

The CDR3 is CASSLDRVNYGYTF. CDR3 nucleotides: TGCGCCAGCAGCTTGGACAGAGTCAACTATGGCTACACCTTC. V and J are TRBV5-1 and TRBJ1-2; no firm D call. V shed 0 bases and J shed 2 bases, with 8 bases lying between them. Looked up from germline, CDR1 is SGHRS and CDR2 is YFSETQ. This CDR3 has 14 residues. Drawing the rest from reference TRBV5-1 and TRBJ1-2, the complete variable domain is KAGVTQTPRYLIKTRGQQVTLSCSPISGHRSVSWYQQTPGQGLQFLFEYFSETQRNKGNFPGRFSGRQFSNSRSEMNVSTLELGDSALYLCASSLDRVNYGYTFGSGTRLTVV.

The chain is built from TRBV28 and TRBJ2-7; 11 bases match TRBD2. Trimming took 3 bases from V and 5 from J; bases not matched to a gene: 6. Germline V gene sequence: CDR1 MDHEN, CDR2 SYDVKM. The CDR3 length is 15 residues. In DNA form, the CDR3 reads TGTGCCAGCAGTTTGACTAGCGGGGTTCGAGACGAGCAGTACTTC. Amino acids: CASSLTSGVRDEQYF.

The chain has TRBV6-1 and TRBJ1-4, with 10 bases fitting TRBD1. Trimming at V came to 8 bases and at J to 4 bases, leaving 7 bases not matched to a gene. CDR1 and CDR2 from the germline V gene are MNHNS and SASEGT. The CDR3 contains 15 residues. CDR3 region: CASLDRGRGNEKLFF. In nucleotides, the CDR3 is TGTGCCAGCCTCGACAGGGGGCGAGGTAATGAAAAACTGTTTTTT.

In DNA form, the CDR3 reads TGTGCCAGCAGTCAGGGATTCTCCTACGAGCAGTACTTC. It encodes CASSQGFSYEQYF. The chain couples TRBV28 to TRBJ2-7; the D gene is possibly TRBD1 (5 bases). Germline CDR1 MDHEN, CDR2 SYDVKM. CDR3 length equals 13 residues. V lost 5 bases and J 0 bases, leaving 8 bases between the germline ends.

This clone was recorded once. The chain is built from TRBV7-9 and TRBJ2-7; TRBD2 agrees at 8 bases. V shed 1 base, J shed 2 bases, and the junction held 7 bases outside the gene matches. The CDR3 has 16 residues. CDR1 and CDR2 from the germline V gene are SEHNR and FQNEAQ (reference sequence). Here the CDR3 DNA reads TGTGCCAGCAGCTTAGGTCTTAGCGGGACAACCTACGAGCAGTACTTC. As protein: CASSLGLSGTTYEQYF.

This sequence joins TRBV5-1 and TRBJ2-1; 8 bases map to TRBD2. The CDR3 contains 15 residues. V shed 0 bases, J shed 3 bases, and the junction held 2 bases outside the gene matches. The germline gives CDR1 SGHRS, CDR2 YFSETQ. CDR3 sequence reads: CASSLELAGYNEQFF. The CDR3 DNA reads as TGCGCCAGCAGCTTGGAGCTAGCGGGCTACAATGAGCAGTTCTTC.

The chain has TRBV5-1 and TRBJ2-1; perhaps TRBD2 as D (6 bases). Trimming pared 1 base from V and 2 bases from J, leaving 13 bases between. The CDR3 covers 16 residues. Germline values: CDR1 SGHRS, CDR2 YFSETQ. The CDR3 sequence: CASSLSRGRPYNEQFF. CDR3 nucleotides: TGCGCCAGCAGCTTGTCCCGGGGGAGGCCCTACAATGAGCAGTTCTTC.

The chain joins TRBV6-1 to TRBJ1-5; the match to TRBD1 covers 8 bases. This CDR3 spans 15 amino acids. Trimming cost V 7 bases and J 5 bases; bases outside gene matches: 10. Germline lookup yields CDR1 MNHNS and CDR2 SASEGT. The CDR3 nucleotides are TGTGCCAGCAACCCCGGGACAGGCTCCGATCAGCCCCAGCATTTT. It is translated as CASNPGTGSDQPQHF.

CDR3 DNA sequence: TGTGCCAGTAGCCCCGGAATAGCTGCGGGAGCCAAAAACATTCAGTACTTC. Translated, it gives CASSPGIAAGAKNIQYF. This chain links TRBV19 with TRBJ2-4, with a weak D call TRBD2 (5 bases). The V gene lost 6 bases and the J gene lost 0 bases, with 18 bases spanning the gap. In germline, CDR1 is LNHDA, CDR2 SQIVND (reference sequence). This CDR3 has 17 residues. Full variable domain (remainder filled in from reference TRBV19 and TRBJ2-4): DGGITQSPKYLFRKEGQNVTLSCEQNLNHDAMYWYRQDPGQGLRLIYYSQIVNDFQKGDIAEGYSVSREKKESFPLTVTSAQKNPTAFYLCASSPGIAAGAKNIQYFGAGTRLSVL.

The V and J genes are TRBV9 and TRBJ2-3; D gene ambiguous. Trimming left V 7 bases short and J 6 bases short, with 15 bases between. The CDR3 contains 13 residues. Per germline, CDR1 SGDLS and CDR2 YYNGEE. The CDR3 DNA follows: TGTGCCAGCGCTGCGAACCCGAGTGATACGCAGTATTTT. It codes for CASAANPSDTQYF. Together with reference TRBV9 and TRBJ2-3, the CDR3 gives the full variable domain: DSGVTQTPKHLITATGQRVTLRCSPRSGDLSVYWYQQSLDQGLQFLIQYYNGEERAKGNILERFSAQQFPDLHSELNLSSLELGDSALYFCASAANPSDTQYFGPGTRLTVL.

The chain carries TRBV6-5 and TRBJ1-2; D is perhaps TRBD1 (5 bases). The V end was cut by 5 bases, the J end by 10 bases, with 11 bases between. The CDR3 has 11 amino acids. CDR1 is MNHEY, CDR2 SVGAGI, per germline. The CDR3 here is CASSKGRDYTF. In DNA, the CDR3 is TGTGCCAGCAGTAAAGGCAGGGACTACACCTTC.

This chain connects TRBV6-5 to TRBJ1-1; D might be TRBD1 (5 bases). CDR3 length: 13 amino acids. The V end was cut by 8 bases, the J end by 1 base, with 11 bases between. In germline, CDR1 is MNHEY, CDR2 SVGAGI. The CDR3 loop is CASQITGNTEAFF. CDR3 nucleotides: TGTGCCAGCCAGATTACAGGGAACACTGAAGCTTTCTTT.